The next 20 T cell receptor beta chains were all read from a single sample in a study of T-cell memory formation after mild COVID-19. TCRdb processed the 5' RACE reads anew with MiXCR; each CDR3 protein has one entry. Of fewer than 700,000 distinct CDR3 sequences detected, over 15% appear once; the ten largest clones hold about 12%. Input material: PBMCs or a T cell subset sorted from them (not recorded which). These receptors originate from an adult woman who had mild COVID-19 (a few samples of this study predate the infection). Cell type and time point are not known.

J is TRBJ2-1 and V is TRBV4-2; weak D call: TRBD1 (6 bases). Germline lookup yields CDR1 LGHNA and CDR2 YNFKEQ. V was clipped by 6 bases and J by 3 bases, with 12 bases between them. The CDR3 extends over 14 amino acids. Here the CDR3 reads CASRRDIDYNEQFF. CDR3 sequence (DNA): TGTGCCAGCAGAAGGGACATAGACTACAATGAGCAGTTCTTC.

The chain joins TRBV6-2 or TRBV6-3 to TRBJ2-7; 10 bases line up with TRBD2. The CDR3 has 15 amino acids. Germline V CDR1 and CDR2: MNHEY, SVGEGT. Unmatched junction bases numbered 6, after V lost 7 bases and J lost 0 bases. The CDR3 reads CASTVRTSGSYEQYF. For the CDR3, the DNA is TGTGCCAGCACCGTCCGGACTAGCGGCTCCTACGAGCAGTACTTC.

V and J are TRBV14 and TRBJ1-1, with D possibly being TRBD1 (5 bases). The CDR3 contains 13 residues. The ends were cut back, 0 bases at V and 8 bases at J, with 10 bases in the middle. Germline V gene data show CDR1 as SGHDN and CDR2 as FVKESK. The CDR3 sequence is CASSQDHRMEAFF. The DNA for the CDR3 is TGTGCCAGCAGCCAAGACCACAGGATGGAAGCTTTCTTT.

The CDR3 nucleotides read TGCAGCGCTGTACAGGGGGCGGCGGAGACCCAGTACTTC. It is translated as CSAVQGAAETQYF. The J gene is TRBJ2-5, the V gene TRBV29-1; 9 nucleotides match TRBD1. The V and J ends lost 7 bases and 5 bases, in that order; junction bases with no gene match: 8. CDR3 length equals 13 residues. Germline CDR1 is SQVTM and CDR2 is ANQGSEA. The complete variable domain, with remaining parts taken from reference TRBV29-1 and TRBJ2-5, reads SAVISQKPSRDICQRGTSLTIQCQVDSQVTMMFWYRQQPGQSLTLIATANQGSEATYESGFVIDKFPISRPNLTFSTLTVSNMSPEDSSIYLCSAVQGAAETQYFGPGTRLLVL.

The chain has TRBV5-1 and TRBJ1-2, with D possibly being TRBD1 (5 bases). The CDR3 runs 16 residues. V was shortened by 2 bases and J by 6 bases, with 20 bases between the two germline ends. The germline V gene has CDR1 SGHRS and CDR2 YFSETQ. The CDR3 spells CASSLPDWGFVHGYTF. The CDR3 region has the DNA TGCGCCAGCAGCTTACCGGATTGGGGCTTTGTGCATGGCTACACCTTC.

Only a few counts were recorded for this clonotype. The DNA for the CDR3 is TGTGCCAGCAGCAGGGGGACTAGTCCCTACAATGAGCAGTTCTTC. Translated, it gives CASSRGTSPYNEQFF. This rearrangement joins TRBV6-2 or TRBV6-3 to TRBJ2-1, with D perhaps TRBD2 (8 bases). V gave up 6 bases and J gave up 2 bases, with 14 bases separating them. The CDR3 has 15 amino acids. Germline V gene lookup returns CDR1 MNHEY and CDR2 SVGEGT.

This clonotype was found a few times. The V gene is TRBV29-1, the J gene TRBJ2-7; 10 bases match TRBD1. The CDR3 runs 14 residues. Germline V gene data show CDR1 as SQVTM and CDR2 as ANQGSEA. V shed 5 bases, J shed 7 bases, and the junction held 11 bases outside the gene matches. The CDR3 DNA sequence: TGCAGCGTTAAACCGGGACAGGGGTATGGGGAGCAGTACTTC. Amino acid sequence: CSVKPGQGYGEQYF.

This clonotype was seen a few times. The chain carries TRBV6-5 and TRBJ2-2; 11 nucleotides align to TRBD2. The CDR3 totals 17 residues. The V gene's germline CDR1 is MNHEY and CDR2 SVGAGI. Germline trimming cut 10 bases from V and 2 bases from J; bases unmatched to any gene: 12. CDR3 nucleotide sequence: TGTGCCACGCAAACCGGGACTAGCGGACCCAACACCGGGGAGCTGTTTTTT. Its protein product is CATQTGTSGPNTGELFF.

The chain couples TRBV6-2 or TRBV6-3 to TRBJ2-1; D ambiguous. CDR1 and CDR2 from the germline V gene are MNHEY and SVGEGT. The CDR3 covers 16 residues. Trimming shortened V by 7 bases and J by 4 bases, and 20 bases separated the two germline ends. This chain's CDR3 is CASTQMSGSQYNEQFF. The CDR3 DNA sequence: TGTGCCAGCACCCAGATGTCCGGGTCCCAATACAATGAGCAGTTCTTC.

This clonotype was counted between two and nine times. V gene TRBV27 combines with J gene TRBJ2-7; no clear D. Deletions cut 4 bases from V and 5 bases from J, with 12 bases between. Per germline, CDR1 MNHEY and CDR2 SMNVEV (reference sequence). CDR3 length: 13 amino acids. The DNA of the CDR3 is TGTGCCAGCAGTTATGCTACGTCCCACGAGCAGTACTTC. It translates to CASSYATSHEQYF.

The V call is TRBV19, the J call TRBJ2-7; a possible D gene is TRBD1 (5 bases). This CDR3 has 14 amino acids. The ends were cut back, 3 bases at V and 2 bases at J, with 11 bases in the middle. The V gene's germline CDR1 is LNHDA and CDR2 SQIVND (reference sequence). CDR3: CASSIQGETYEQYF. The DNA for the CDR3 is TGTGCCAGTAGTATTCAAGGGGAAACCTACGAGCAGTACTTC.

There are a few counts of this clonotype. The chain joins TRBV18 to TRBJ2-4, with D perhaps TRBD2 (5 bases). Germline loops: CDR1 KGHSH, CDR2 LQKENI. The V and J ends lost 3 bases and 0 bases respectively, with 24 bases between them. This CDR3 region has 20 residues. CDR3 protein: CASSPERKESYDLAKNIQYF. DNA for the CDR3: TGTGCCAGCTCACCTGAGCGGAAGGAGTCTTACGATTTAGCCAAAAACATTCAGTACTTC.

This clonotype was observed a handful of times. The chain employs TRBV29-1 and TRBJ1-1, with 9 bases identical to TRBD1. This CDR3 is built from 13 residues. Germline-derived CDR1 and CDR2 are SQVTM and ANQGSEA. The ends lost 7 bases at V and 5 bases at J; junction bases unmatched: 8. CDR3 sequence reads: CSAEGQGKTEAFF. The CDR3 DNA is TGCAGCGCGGAGGGACAGGGCAAGACTGAAGCTTTCTTT.

The chain links TRBV6-1 to TRBJ1-5; TRBD1 is a possible D gene (6 bases). V lost 2 bases, J lost 1 base, and 9 bases lay in between. This CDR3 is built from 15 residues. Germline V lookup: CDR1 MNHNS, CDR2 SASEGT. The CDR3 here is CASSELGQSNQPQHF. CDR3 DNA: TGTGCCAGCAGTGAACTGGGACAAAGCAATCAGCCCCAGCATTTT.

This clonotype was picked up a small number of times. The gene calls are TRBV4-1 and TRBJ2-7; no clear D gene. V was trimmed by 0 bases and J by 3 bases, leaving 12 bases between them. Germline-derived CDR1 and CDR2 are MGHRA and YSYEKL. The CDR3 is made up of 15 amino acids. CDR3 residues: CASSQDRQAHYEQYF. The CDR3 region has the DNA TGCGCCAGCAGCCAAGATAGGCAGGCCCACTACGAGCAGTACTTC.

Remarks on this clonotype: The missing conserved phenylalanine or tryptophan at the end of this CDR3 makes a read error likely. The chain is built from TRBV4-1 and TRBJ1-2; maybe TRBD1 (5 bases). V lost 0 bases, J lost 8 bases, and 10 bases lay in between. Germline V gene sequence: CDR1 MGHRA, CDR2 YSYEKL. CDR3 size: 13 residues. In nucleotides, the CDR3 is TGCGCCAGCAGCCAAGACGCAGGGACGGGCTACACCTTA. Protein product: CASSQDAGTGYTL.

This clonotype was counted only a few times. This sequence joins TRBV29-1 and TRBJ2-7; weak D call: TRBD1 (5 bases). The germline V gene encodes CDR1 SQVTM and CDR2 ANQGSEA. Trimming removed 4 bases at V and 2 bases at J, with 9 bases between. The CDR3 is 12 amino acids. CDR3 sequence (DNA): TGCAGCGTTGCTACAGGAACCTACGAGCAGTACTTC. Protein product: CSVATGTYEQYF.

The chain links TRBV19 to TRBJ2-2; D gene uncertain. Trimming pared 5 bases from V and 5 bases from J, leaving 18 bases between. Germline CDR1 and CDR2: LNHDA and SQIVND (reference sequence). CDR3 length: 16 residues. DNA of the CDR3: TGTGCCAGTAGTCCTTACCTTGGCAGCCTAACCGGGGAGCTGTTTTTT. This encodes CASSPYLGSLTGELFF.

The DNA for the CDR3 is TGTGCCAGCAGCCACCGGGGGGAGTGGGAGCAGTACTTC. Translation gives CASSHRGEWEQYF. The genes are TRBV7-9 and TRBJ2-7, with 7 bases fitting TRBD2. Per the germline V gene, CDR1 is SEHNR and CDR2 is FQNEAQ (reference sequence). There are 13 residues in the CDR3. V was clipped by 5 bases and J by 7 bases; unmatched bases: 8.

This chain connects TRBV10-3 to TRBJ2-1; D unresolved. The V and J ends lost 6 bases and 4 bases respectively, with 10 bases between them. This CDR3 is built from 13 residues. Germline lookup yields CDR1 ENHRY and CDR2 SYGVKD. CDR3 loop: CAIRPDLYNEQFF. CDR3 DNA: TGTGCCATCAGACCTGATCTGTACAATGAGCAGTTCTTC.